Listed here is a single T cell receptor beta chain. The data are from a study of blood T cell repertoires in COVID-19. This table comes from immunoSEQ multiplex PCR, and its TCRdb copy is limited to in-frame clones, with some not included. The repertoire includes tens of thousands of clones, around 90% of them detected once, and 3% to 4% sits in the top ten. CDR3 size: 15 residues. Germline V lookup: CDR1 MDHEN, CDR2 SYDVKM. Trimming cost V 5 bases and J 15 bases, with 26 bases left between them. The TCR comes from a woman aged 70-85 years with acute or convalescent COVID-19. Material for sequencing was peripheral blood. V is TRBV28 and J is TRBJ2-4; D is perhaps TRBD1 (6 bases). CDR3 sequence: CASSTRWTDQTHPYF. CDR3 nucleotides: TGTGCCAGCAGTACAAGATGGACAGACCAGACCCATCCGTACTTC.